The entry that follows covers one TCR beta chain sequence. The data were obtained in a study of Graves' ophthalmopathy and Graves' hyperthyroidism. As the template, RNA transcripts were used to amplify TCR beta CDR3 regions. The first-round RT-PCR employed HTBI primers together with the Qiagen OneStep RT-PCR kit. A multiplex PCR was then performed as the second round. TCRdb independently ran MiXCR on the multiplex PCR reads; one entry per CDR3 protein. Found here are 260,000 or so distinct CDR3 sequences, less than 55% of them singletons; the top ten hold approximately 44%. With V trimmed by 4 bases and J by 5 bases, 7 bases remained unmatched. The CDR3 sequence is 15 residues long. Germline V gene lookup returns CDR1 SGDLS and CDR2 YYNGEE.

V usage is TRBV9 and J usage is TRBJ2-5; 11 nucleotides align to TRBD2. This TCR was recovered from an adult man with Graves' ophthalmopathy. The sequencing sample was made of peripheral blood. CDR3 nucleotide sequence: TGTGCCAGCAGCCAAGAACTAGCGGGGGACGAGACCCAGTACTTC. Residues: CASSQELAGDETQYF.